This T cell receptor (beta chain) derives from a study of blood T cell repertoires in COVID-19. For the study at large: Samples taken during acute and convalescent COVID-19 were collected in the United States, Italy and Spain. The analysed material was cDNA or gDNA that came from T cells, B-cell-depleted T cells, or PBMCs.

During active infection, Seattle patients enrolled and were then monitored through disease. This clone was counted only a few times. One junction end does not reproduce the germline sequence, and a read error may be involved. This CDR3 is 18 amino acids long. Germline V lookup: CDR1 SGHTA, CDR2 FQGNSA. Original handling: Estimates of nucleated cell counts were drawn from the amplification of reference gene primers. Sequenced by immunoSEQ multiplex PCR; TCRdb stores in-frame clones only, minus some. V and J calls and clone size are as listed in that table; D and trimming were resolved from the DNA. The data contain 200,000 to 250,000 clones, around 90% of them seen just once; the ten biggest clones take up 0.82%.

Source material: peripheral blood. This TCR came from a man between 60 and 75 years old with COVID-19, enrolled during active disease. The rearrangement uses TRBV7-2 and TRBJ2-1; 13 bases fit TRBD2. The CDR3 sequence is CASSIAGTSGKRVNEQFF. In DNA, the CDR3 is TGTGCCAGCAGCATAGCCGGGACTAGCGGGAAAAGGGTCAATGAGCAGTTCTTC.